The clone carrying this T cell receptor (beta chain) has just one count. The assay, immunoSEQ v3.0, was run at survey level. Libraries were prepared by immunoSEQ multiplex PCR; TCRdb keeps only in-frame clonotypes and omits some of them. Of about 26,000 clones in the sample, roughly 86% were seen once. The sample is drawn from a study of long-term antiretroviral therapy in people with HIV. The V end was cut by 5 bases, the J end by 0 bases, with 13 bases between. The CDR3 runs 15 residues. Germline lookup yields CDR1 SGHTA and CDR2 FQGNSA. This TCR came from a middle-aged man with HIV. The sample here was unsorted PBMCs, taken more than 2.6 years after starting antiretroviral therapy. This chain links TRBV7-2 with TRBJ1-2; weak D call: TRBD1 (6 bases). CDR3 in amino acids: CASSVRDTSNYGYTF. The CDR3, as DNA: TGTGCCAGCAGCGTTAGGGACACGTCTAACTATGGCTACACCTTC.